This TCR beta chain is drawn from a study of identical twins. Each CDR3 protein is one row after TCRdb ran MiXCR on the 5' RACE reads. The sample records roughly 750,000 distinct CDR3 sequences, 20% to 25% being singletons. This clonotype was recorded at least ten times. These data also featured in a second study, about T cells expressing NK-cell markers. That study reports: It was sorted CD3+CD56-NKG2C+, CD3+CD56+NKG2C- and CD3+CD56+NKG2C+ T cells that provided the TCR beta repertoires.

This clonotype was sampled from a woman younger than 30 in good health. The sequencing input was PBMCs.

The CDR3 DNA is TGCAGTGCAAGTAGCGGGACGGCCTACGAGCAGTACTTC. Protein sequence: CSASSGTAYEQYF. The V call is TRBV20-1, the J call TRBJ2-7; 8 nucleotides line up with TRBD2. Per the germline V gene, CDR1 is DFQATT and CDR2 is SNEGSKA (reference sequence). With V trimmed by 6 bases and J by 2 bases, 6 bases remained unmatched. The CDR3 sequence is 13 residues long.